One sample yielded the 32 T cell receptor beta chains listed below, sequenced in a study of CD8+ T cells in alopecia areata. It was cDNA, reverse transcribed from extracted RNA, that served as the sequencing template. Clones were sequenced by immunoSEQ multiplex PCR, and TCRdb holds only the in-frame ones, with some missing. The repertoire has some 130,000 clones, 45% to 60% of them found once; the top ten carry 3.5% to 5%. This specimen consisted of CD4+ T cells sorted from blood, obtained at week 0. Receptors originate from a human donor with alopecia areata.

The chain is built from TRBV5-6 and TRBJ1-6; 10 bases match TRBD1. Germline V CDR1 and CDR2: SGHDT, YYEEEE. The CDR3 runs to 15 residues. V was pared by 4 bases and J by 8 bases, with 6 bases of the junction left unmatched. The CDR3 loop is CASSRRTGGHSPLHF. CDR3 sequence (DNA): TGTGCCAGCAGCCGCCGGACAGGGGGGCATTCACCCCTCCACTTT.

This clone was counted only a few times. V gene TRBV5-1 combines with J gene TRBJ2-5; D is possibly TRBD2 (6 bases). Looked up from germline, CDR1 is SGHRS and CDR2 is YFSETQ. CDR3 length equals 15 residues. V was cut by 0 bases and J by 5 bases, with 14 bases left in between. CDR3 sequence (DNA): TGCGCCAGCAGCTTGGCGGCGGGATGGGATGAGACCCAGTACTTC. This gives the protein CASSLAAGWDETQYF. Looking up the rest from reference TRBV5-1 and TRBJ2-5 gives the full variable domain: KAGVTQTPRYLIKTRGQQVTLSCSPISGHRSVSWYQQTPGQGLQFLFEYFSETQRNKGNFPGRFSGRQFSNSRSEMNVSTLELGDSALYLCASSLAAGWDETQYFGPGTRLLVL.

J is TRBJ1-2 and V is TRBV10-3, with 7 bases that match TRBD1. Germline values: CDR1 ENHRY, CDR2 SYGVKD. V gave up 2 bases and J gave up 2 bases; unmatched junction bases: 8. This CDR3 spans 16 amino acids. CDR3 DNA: TGTGCCATCAGTGAGGGATACAGGGGACGGAACTATGGCTACACCTTC. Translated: CAISEGYRGRNYGYTF.

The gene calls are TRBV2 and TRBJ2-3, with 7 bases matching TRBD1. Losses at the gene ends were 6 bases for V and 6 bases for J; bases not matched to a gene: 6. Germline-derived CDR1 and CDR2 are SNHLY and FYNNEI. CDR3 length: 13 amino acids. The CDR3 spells CASSLRGGDTQYF. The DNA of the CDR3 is TGTGCCAGCAGCTTGAGAGGGGGCGATACGCAGTATTTT.

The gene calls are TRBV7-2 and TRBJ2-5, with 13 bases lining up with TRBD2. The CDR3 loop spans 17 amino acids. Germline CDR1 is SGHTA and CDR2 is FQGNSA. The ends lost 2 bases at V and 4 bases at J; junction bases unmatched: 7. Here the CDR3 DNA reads TGTGCCAGCAGCTTATCCATGACTAGCGGGAGGAGAGAGACCCAGTACTTC. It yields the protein CASSLSMTSGRRETQYF.

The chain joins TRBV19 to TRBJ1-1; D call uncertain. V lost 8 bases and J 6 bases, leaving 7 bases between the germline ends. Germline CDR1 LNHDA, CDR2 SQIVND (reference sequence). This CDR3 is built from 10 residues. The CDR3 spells CASGGAEAFF. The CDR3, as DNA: TGTGCCAGTGGCGGCGCTGAAGCTTTCTTT.

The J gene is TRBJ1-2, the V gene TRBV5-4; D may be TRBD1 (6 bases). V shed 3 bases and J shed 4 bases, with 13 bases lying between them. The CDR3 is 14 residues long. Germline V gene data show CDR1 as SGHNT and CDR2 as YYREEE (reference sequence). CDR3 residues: CASSSRGFVYGYTF. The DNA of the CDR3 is TGTGCCAGCAGCTCAAGGGGGTTTGTCTATGGCTACACCTTC.

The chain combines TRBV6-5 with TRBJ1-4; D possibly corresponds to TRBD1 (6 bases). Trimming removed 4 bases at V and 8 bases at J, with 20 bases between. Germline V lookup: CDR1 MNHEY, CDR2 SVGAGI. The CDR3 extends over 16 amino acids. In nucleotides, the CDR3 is TGTGCCAGCAGTTTTTCTGCAGGACAGAGACGAGAAAAACTGTTTTTT. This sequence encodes CASSFSAGQRREKLFF.

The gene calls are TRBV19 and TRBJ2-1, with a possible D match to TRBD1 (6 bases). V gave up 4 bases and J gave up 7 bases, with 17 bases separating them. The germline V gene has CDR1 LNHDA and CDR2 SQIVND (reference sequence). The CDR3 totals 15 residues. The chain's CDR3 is CASSTVRGTGNEQFF. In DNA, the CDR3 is TGTGCCAGTAGTACTGTGAGGGGCACAGGGAATGAGCAGTTCTTC.

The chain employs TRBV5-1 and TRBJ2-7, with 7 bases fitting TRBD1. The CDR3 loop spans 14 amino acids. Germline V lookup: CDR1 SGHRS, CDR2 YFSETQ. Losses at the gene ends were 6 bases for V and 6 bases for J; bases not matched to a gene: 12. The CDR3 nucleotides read TGCGCCAGCACCCAAAGACAGGGATTCTCCGAGCAGTACTTC. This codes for CASTQRQGFSEQYF.

The CDR3 loop reads CASSAPGLAGAQETQYF. CDR3 in DNA: TGTGCCAGCAGCGCCCCCGGGCTAGCGGGGGCCCAAGAGACCCAGTACTTC. V gene TRBV7-9 combines with J gene TRBJ2-5; 10 bases align to TRBD2. This CDR3 comprises 17 residues. In germline, CDR1 is SEHNR, CDR2 FQNEAQ (reference sequence). Unmatched junction bases numbered 10, after V lost 5 bases and J lost 1 base.

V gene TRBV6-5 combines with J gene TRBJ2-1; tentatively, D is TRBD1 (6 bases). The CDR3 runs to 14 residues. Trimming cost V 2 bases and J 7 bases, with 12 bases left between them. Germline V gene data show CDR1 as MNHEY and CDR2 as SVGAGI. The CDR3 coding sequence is TGTGCCAGCAGTTACGGTTCAGGGGTAAATGAGCAGTTCTTC. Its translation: CASSYGSGVNEQFF.

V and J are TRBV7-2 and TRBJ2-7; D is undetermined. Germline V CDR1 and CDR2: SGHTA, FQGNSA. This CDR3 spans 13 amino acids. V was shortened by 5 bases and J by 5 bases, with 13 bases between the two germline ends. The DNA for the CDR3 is TGTGCCAGCAGCCTCCAACCTCTAAACGAGCAGTACTTC. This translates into CASSLQPLNEQYF. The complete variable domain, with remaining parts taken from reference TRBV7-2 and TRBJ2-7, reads GAGVSQSPSNKVTEKGKDVELRCDPISGHTALYWYRQSLGQGLEFLIYFQGNSAPDKSGLPSDRFSAERTGGSVSTLTIQRTQQEDSAVYLCASSLQPLNEQYFGPGTRLTVT.

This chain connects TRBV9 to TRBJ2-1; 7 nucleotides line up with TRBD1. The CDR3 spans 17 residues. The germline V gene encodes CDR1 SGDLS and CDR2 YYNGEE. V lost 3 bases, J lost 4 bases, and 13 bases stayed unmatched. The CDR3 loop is CASSATGTANLYNEQFF. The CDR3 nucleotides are TGTGCCAGCAGCGCCACCGGGACAGCTAACCTTTACAATGAGCAGTTCTTC.

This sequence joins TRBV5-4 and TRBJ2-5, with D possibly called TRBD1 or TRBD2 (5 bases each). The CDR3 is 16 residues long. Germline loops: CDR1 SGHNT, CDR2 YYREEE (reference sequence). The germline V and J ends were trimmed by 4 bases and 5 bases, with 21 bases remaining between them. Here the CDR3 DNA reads TGTGCCAGCAGCCCAGGGAGTCATGGGTCAGGTGAGACCCAGTACTTC. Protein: CASSPGSHGSGETQYF.

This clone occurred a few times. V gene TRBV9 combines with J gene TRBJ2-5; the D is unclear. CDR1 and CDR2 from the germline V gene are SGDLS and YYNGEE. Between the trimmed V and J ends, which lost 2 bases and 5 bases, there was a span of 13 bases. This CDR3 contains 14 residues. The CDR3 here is CASSVNVFDETQYF. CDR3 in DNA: TGTGCCAGCAGCGTTAACGTTTTTGATGAGACCCAGTACTTC.

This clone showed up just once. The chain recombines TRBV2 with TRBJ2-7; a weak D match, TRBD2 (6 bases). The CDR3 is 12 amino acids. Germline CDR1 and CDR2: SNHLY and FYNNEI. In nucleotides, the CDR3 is TGTGCGGGAGGCGGGGACTCCTACGAGCAGTACTTC. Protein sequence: CAGGGDSYEQYF. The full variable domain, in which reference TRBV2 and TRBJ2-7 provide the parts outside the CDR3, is EPEVTQTPSHQVTQMGQEVILRCVPISNHLYFYWYRQILGQKVEFLVSFYNNEISEKSEIFDDQFSVERPDGSNFTLKIRSTKLEDSAMYFCAGGGDSYEQYFGPGTRLTVT.

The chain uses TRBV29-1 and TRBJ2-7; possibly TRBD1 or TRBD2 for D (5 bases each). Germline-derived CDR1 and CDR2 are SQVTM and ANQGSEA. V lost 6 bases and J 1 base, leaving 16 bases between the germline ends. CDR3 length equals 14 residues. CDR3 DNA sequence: TGCAGCGTGCTTACGTCGGGACGATCCTACGAGCAGTACTTC. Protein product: CSVLTSGRSYEQYF.

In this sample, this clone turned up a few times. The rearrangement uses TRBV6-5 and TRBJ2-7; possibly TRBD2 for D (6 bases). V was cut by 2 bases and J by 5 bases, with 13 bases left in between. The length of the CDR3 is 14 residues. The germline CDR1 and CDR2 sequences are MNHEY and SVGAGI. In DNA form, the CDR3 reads TGTGCCAGCAGTTACAGACTAGAGGTAGACGAGCAGTACTTC. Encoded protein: CASSYRLEVDEQYF.

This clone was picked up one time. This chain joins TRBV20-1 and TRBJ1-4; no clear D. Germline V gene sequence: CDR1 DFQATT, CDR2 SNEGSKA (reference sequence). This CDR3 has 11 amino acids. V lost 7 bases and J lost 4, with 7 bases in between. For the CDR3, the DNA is TGCAGTGGCCAGGTTAATGAAAAACTGTTTTTT. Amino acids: CSGQVNEKLFF.

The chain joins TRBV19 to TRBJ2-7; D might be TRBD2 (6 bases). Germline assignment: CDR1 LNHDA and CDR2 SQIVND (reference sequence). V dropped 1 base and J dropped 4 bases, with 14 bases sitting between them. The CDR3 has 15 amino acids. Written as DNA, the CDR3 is TGTGCCAGTAGTATAGCTGGCGGGACGGTATACGAGCAGTACTTC. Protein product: CASSIAGGTVYEQYF.

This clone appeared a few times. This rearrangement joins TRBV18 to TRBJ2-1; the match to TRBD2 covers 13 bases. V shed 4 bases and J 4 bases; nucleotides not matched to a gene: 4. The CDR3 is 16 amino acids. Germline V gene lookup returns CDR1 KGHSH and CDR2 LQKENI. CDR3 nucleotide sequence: TGTGCCAGCTCACGTCGGACTAGCGGGAGATACAATGAGCAGTTCTTC. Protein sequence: CASSRRTSGRYNEQFF.

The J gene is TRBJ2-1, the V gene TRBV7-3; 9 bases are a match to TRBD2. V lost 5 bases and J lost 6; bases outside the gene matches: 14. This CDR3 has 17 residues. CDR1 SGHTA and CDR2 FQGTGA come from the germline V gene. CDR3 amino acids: CASSPGASGVPANEQFF. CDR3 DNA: TGTGCCAGCAGCCCCGGGGCTAGCGGGGTCCCAGCCAATGAGCAGTTCTTC.

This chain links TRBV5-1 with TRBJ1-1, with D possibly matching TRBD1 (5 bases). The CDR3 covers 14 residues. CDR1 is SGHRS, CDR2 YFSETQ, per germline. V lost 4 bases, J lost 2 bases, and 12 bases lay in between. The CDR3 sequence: CASSTGTLNTEAFF. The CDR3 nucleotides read TGCGCCAGCAGCACTGGGACCTTAAACACTGAAGCTTTCTTT.

In nucleotides, the CDR3 is TGTGCCAGCAGGGCGGGAGGTGCTGCCACAGATACGCAGTATTTT. This translates into CASRAGGAATDTQYF. The V gene is TRBV25-1, the J gene TRBJ2-3; 8 bases map to TRBD2. Trimming took 6 bases from V and 2 from J; bases not matched to a gene: 7. Looked up from germline, CDR1 is MGHDK and CDR2 is SYGVNS. The CDR3 spans 15 residues.

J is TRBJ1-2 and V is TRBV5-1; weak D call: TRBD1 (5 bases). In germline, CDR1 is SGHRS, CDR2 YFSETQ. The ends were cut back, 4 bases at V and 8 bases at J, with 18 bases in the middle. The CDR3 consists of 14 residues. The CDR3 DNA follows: TGCGCCAGCAGCGAACAGGAGGTGGGGGTCGGCTACACCTTC. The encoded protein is CASSEQEVGVGYTF.

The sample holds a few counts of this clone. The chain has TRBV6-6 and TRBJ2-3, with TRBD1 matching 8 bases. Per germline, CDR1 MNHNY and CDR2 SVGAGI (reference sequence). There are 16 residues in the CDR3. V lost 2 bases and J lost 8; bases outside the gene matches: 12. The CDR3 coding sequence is TGTGCCAGCAGTTACCTTCCCACAGGGGGAGCCGGTACGCAGTATTTT. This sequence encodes CASSYLPTGGAGTQYF.

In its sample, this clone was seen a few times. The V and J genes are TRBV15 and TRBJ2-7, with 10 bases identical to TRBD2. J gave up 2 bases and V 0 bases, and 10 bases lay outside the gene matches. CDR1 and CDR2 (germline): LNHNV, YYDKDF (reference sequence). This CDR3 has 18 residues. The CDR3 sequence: CATSRDLASGGLPYEQYF. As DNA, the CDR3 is TGTGCCACCAGCAGAGATCTGGCTAGCGGGGGCCTACCCTACGAGCAGTACTTC.

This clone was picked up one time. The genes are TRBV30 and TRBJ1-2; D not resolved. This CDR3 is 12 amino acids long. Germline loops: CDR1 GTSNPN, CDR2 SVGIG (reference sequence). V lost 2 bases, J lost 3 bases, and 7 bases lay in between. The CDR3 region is CAWSTSDYGYTF. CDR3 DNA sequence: TGTGCCTGGAGTACATCAGACTATGGCTACACCTTC.

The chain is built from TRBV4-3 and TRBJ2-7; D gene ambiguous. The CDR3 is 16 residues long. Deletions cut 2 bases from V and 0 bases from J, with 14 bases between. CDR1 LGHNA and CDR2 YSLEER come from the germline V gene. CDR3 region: CASSQLPDGSSYEQYF. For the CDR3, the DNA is TGCGCCAGCAGCCAACTCCCGGACGGTAGCTCCTACGAGCAGTACTTC.

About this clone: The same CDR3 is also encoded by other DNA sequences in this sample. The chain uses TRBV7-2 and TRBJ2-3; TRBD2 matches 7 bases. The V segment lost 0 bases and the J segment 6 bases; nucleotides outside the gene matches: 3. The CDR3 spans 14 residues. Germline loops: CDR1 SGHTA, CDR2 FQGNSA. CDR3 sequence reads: CASSLAGGVDTQYF. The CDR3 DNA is TGTGCCAGCAGCTTAGCGGGGGGGGTGGATACGCAGTATTTT.

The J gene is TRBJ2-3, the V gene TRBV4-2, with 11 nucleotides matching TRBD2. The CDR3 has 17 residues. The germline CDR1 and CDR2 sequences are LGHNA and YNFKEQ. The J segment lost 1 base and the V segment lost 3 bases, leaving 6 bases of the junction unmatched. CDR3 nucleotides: TGTGCCAGCAGCCAGGAATCGACTAGCGGGGGCACAGATACGCAGTATTTT. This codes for CASSQESTSGGTDTQYF.